The clone carrying this TCR beta chain occurred once. This entry is derived from a study of T cells in tumors after PD-1 blockade. Study information: Excluded were patients with checkpoint blockade, immunosuppressants, or radiotherapy or other anti-cancer therapy within 4 weeks. During anti-PD-1 treatment, some patients continued daily vismodegib 150 mg. Either cemiplimab 350 mg every 2 weeks or pembrolizumab 200 mg every 3 weeks was given.

Unmatched junction bases numbered 4, after V lost 2 bases and J lost 4 bases. Germline assignment: CDR1 ENHRY and CDR2 SYGVKD. The CDR3 runs to 15 residues. This table comes from immunoSEQ multiplex PCR, and its TCRdb copy is limited to in-frame clones, with some not included. The sample has 14,000 to 15,000 clones, almost 85% seen once; the top ten hold 20% to 25%. The gene calls are TRBV10-3 and TRBJ2-7; 11 bases line up with TRBD2. Sequences were derived from PBMCs, sampled after anti-PD-1 treatment. This clonotype was obtained from a human donor with basal cell carcinoma. The CDR3: CAISEPTSGRYEQYF. DNA for the CDR3: TGTGCCATCAGTGAGCCCACTAGCGGGAGATACGAGCAGTACTTC.